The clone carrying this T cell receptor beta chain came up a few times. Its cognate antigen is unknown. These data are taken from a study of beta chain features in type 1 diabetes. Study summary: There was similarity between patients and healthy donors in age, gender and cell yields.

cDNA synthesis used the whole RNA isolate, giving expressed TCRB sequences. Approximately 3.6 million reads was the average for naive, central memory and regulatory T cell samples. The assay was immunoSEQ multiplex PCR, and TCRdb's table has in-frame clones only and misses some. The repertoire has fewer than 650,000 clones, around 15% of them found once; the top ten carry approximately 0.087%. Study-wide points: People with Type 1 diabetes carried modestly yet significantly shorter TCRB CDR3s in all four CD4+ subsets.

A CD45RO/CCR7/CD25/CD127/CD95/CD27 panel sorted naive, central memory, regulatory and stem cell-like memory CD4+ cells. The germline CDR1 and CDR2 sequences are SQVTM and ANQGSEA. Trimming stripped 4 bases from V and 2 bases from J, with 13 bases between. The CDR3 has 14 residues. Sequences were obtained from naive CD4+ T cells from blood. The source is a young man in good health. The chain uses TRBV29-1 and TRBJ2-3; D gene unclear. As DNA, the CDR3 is TGCAGCGTTGGGGCACAATCTCTCACAGATACGCAGTATTTT. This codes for CSVGAQSLTDTQYF.